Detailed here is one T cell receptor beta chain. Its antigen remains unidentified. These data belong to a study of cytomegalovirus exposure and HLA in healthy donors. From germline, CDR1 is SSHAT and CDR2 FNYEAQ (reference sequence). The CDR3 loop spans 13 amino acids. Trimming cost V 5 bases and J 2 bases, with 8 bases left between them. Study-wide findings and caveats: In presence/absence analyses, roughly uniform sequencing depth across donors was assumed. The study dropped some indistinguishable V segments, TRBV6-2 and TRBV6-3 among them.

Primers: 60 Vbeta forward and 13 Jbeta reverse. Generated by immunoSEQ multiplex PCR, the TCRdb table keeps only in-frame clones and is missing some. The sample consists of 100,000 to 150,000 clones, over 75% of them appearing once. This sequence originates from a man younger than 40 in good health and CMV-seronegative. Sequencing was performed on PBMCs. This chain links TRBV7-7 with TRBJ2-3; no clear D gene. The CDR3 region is CASSPSYTDTQYF. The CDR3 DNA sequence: TGTGCCAGCAGCCCGTCTTACACAGATACGCAGTATTTT.